The next 22 T cell receptor beta chains were all read from a single sample in a study of lymphopenia after photon versus proton radiotherapy. TCRdb's copy holds only in-frame clones and misses some; the assay was immunoSEQ multiplex PCR. The sample contains around 160,000 clones, about 88% of which appear only once. The sample consisted of peripheral blood, taken from a patient treated with photon-based radiotherapy. All receptors come from a man aged 45-60 years with gastric cancer.

CDR3 nucleotides: TGTGCCAGCAGTTTACGGGGCGTCTATGGCTACACCTTC. It specifies CASSLRGVYGYTF. The chain links TRBV27 to TRBJ1-2; possibly TRBD1 for D (5 bases). The CDR3 totals 13 residues. Germline lookup yields CDR1 MNHEY and CDR2 SMNVEV (reference sequence). The V and J ends lost 2 bases and 4 bases respectively, with 8 bases between them.

This rearrangement joins TRBV7-9 to TRBJ2-7; TRBD1 is a possible D gene (5 bases). The V end was cut by 5 bases, the J end by 7 bases, with 15 bases between. CDR1 and CDR2 from the germline V gene are SEHNR and FQNEAQ (reference sequence). There are 13 residues in the CDR3. In DNA, the CDR3 is TGTGCCAGCAGCCCTTTACAGGCCGGGGAGCAGTACTTC. This encodes CASSPLQAGEQYF.

This chain links TRBV6-5 with TRBJ1-2, with D possibly matching TRBD1 (5 bases). Trimming took 2 bases from V and 2 from J, leaving 9 bases between them. The CDR3 contains 14 residues. Germline CDR1 is MNHEY and CDR2 is SVGAGI. The CDR3 region is CASSYDRGNYGYTF. CDR3 bases: TGTGCCAGCAGTTACGACAGAGGGAACTATGGCTACACCTTC.

CDR3 in DNA: TGCGCCAGCAGCAGCTCCGGGACTAGAGGGCACGAGCAGTACTTC. Protein sequence: CASSSSGTRGHEQYF. The chain carries TRBV5-1 and TRBJ2-7; 8 bases map to TRBD2. Per the germline V gene, CDR1 is SGHRS and CDR2 is YFSETQ. The CDR3 is 15 residues long. J gave up 5 bases and V 4 bases, and 11 bases lay outside the gene matches.

The genes are TRBV19 and TRBJ2-7; either TRBD1 or TRBD2 may supply D (6 bases each). Trimming removed 4 bases from V and 2 bases from J, with 15 bases in between. In germline, CDR1 is LNHDA, CDR2 SQIVND (reference sequence). The CDR3 covers 15 residues. CDR3 sequence reads: CASSNSWGAPYEQYF. CDR3 coding DNA: TGTGCCAGTAGTAATTCTTGGGGGGCACCCTACGAGCAGTACTTC.

The chain carries TRBV18 and TRBJ2-7; no definite D call. This CDR3 is 11 amino acids long. Germline assignment: CDR1 KGHSH and CDR2 LQKENI. V lost 4 bases, J lost 4 bases, and 5 bases lay in between. CDR3 bases: TGTGCCAGCTCACAGGAATACGAGCAGTACTTC. Translated: CASSQEYEQYF.

The gene calls are TRBV11-3 and TRBJ2-1; the match to TRBD1 covers 7 bases. In germline, CDR1 is SGHNT, CDR2 YENEEA. The CDR3 totals 12 residues. Trimming took 5 bases from V and 10 from J; bases not matched to a gene: 5. The CDR3 DNA sequence: TGTGCCAGCAGCCCGACAGGGCGGGAGCAGTTCTTC. This codes for CASSPTGREQFF.

The V and J genes are TRBV5-6 and TRBJ1-2, with D possibly TRBD1 on 5 matching bases. This CDR3 has 17 amino acids. Germline V gene sequence: CDR1 SGHDT, CDR2 YYEEEE. Between the trimmed V and J ends, which lost 4 bases and 5 bases, there was a span of 24 bases. CDR3 DNA: TGTGCCAGCAGCCCCAGGGCCCTTAGGGGCACGGCTTATGGCTACACCTTC. Translation: CASSPRALRGTAYGYTF.

The V gene is TRBV7-7, the J gene TRBJ2-1, with D hard to call. The V gene's germline CDR1 is SSHAT and CDR2 FNYEAQ (reference sequence). V shed 1 base and J shed 8 bases, with 9 bases lying between them. The CDR3 is made up of 13 amino acids. CDR3 sequence (DNA): TGTGCCAGCAGCTTAGTAAAACGCGATGAGCAGTTCTTC. It encodes CASSLVKRDEQFF.

V gene TRBV27 combines with J gene TRBJ2-7, with a possible D match to TRBD2 (6 bases). Per germline, CDR1 MNHEY and CDR2 SMNVEV (reference sequence). The CDR3 spans 12 residues. V lost 3 bases and J lost 4, with 7 bases in between. CDR3 sequence: CASSFRGYEQYF. DNA for the CDR3: TGTGCCAGCAGTTTTCGGGGGTACGAGCAGTACTTC.

The gene calls are TRBV4-1 and TRBJ1-5; D not resolved. The germline CDR1 and CDR2 sequences are MGHRA and YSYEKL. V shed 0 bases and J shed 0 bases, with 3 bases lying between them. CDR3 length equals 14 residues. The CDR3 here is CASSQEGSNQPQHF. The CDR3, as DNA: TGCGCCAGCAGCCAAGAGGGTAGCAATCAGCCCCAGCATTTT.

V usage is TRBV19 and J usage is TRBJ2-3, with D tentatively TRBD2 (5 bases). Germline-derived CDR1 and CDR2 are LNHDA and SQIVND (reference sequence). With 7 bases removed from V and 2 bases from J, the gap between germline ends came to 19 bases. The CDR3 is 16 amino acids. The DNA of the CDR3 is TGTGCCAGTACCAGTCTCGCCCGGGGAGACACAGATACGCAGTATTTT. It yields the protein CASTSLARGDTDTQYF.

The chain couples TRBV19 to TRBJ1-2, with D perhaps TRBD1 (5 bases). V lost 6 bases and J 5 bases, leaving 19 bases between the germline ends. The V gene's germline CDR1 is LNHDA and CDR2 SQIVND (reference sequence). The CDR3 contains 15 residues. The CDR3 sequence is CASRNTGSLGYGYTF. DNA for the CDR3: TGTGCCAGTAGGAATACAGGCTCCTTGGGGTATGGCTACACCTTC.

The rearrangement uses TRBV7-3 and TRBJ2-7, with 13 positions matching TRBD2. The germline V gene encodes CDR1 SGHTA and CDR2 FQGTGA. The CDR3 has 15 residues. V was clipped by 5 bases and J by 4 bases; unmatched bases: 5. CDR3 amino acids: CASSPQGLAGYEQYF. CDR3 coding DNA: TGTGCCAGCAGCCCACAGGGACTAGCGGGGTACGAGCAGTACTTC.

J is TRBJ2-7 and V is TRBV6-6; 7 positions match TRBD2. V dropped 0 bases and J dropped 6; count of bases not matched to a gene: 8. The germline CDR1 and CDR2 sequences are MNHNY and SVGAGI (reference sequence). The length of the CDR3 is 15 residues. The CDR3 nucleotides read TGTGCCAGCAGTTACTCCCAGGGTTGGGGGGGCGAGCAGTACTTC. Amino acid sequence: CASSYSQGWGGEQYF.

The chain links TRBV18 to TRBJ1-1, with D unresolved. Germline values: CDR1 KGHSH, CDR2 LQKENI. This CDR3 has 15 residues. The V and J ends lost 0 bases and 2 bases respectively, with 10 bases between them. The CDR3 bases are TGTGCCAGCTCACCACCCCGAGGGAGAAACACTGAAGCTTTCTTT. It yields the protein CASSPPRGRNTEAFF.

This chain joins TRBV5-1 and TRBJ1-2, with D perhaps matching TRBD1 (5 bases). CDR3 length equals 14 residues. CDR1 and CDR2 from the germline V gene are SGHRS and YFSETQ. Trimming stripped 4 bases from V and 9 bases from J, with 19 bases between. In DNA form, the CDR3 reads TGCGCCAGCAGCAGTTCCGGGACGGCCTCTCGCTACACCTTC. Encoded protein: CASSSSGTASRYTF.

CDR3 amino acids: CAKLGREVPYEQYF. For the CDR3, the DNA is TGCGCCAAGCTAGGTAGGGAGGTCCCCTACGAGCAGTACTTC. The chain combines TRBV5-1 with TRBJ2-7; possible D gene TRBD2, 6 bases. This CDR3 contains 14 residues. CDR1 and CDR2 (germline): SGHRS, YFSETQ. The V and J ends lost 9 bases and 2 bases respectively, with 18 bases between them.

The rearrangement joins TRBV6-6 to TRBJ1-5; no clear D gene. Per germline, CDR1 MNHNY and CDR2 SVGAGI (reference sequence). This CDR3 comprises 13 residues. V shed 6 bases and J shed 1 base, with 7 bases lying between them. In DNA form, the CDR3 reads TGTGCCAGCAGCGGGCAGAGCAATCAGCCCCAGCATTTT. Its protein is CASSGQSNQPQHF.

As to this clone: Other DNA sequences of this sample code for an identical CDR3. This chain connects TRBV5-1 to TRBJ2-7, with D uncertain. CDR1 SGHRS and CDR2 YFSETQ come from the germline V gene. This CDR3 has 13 residues. Trimming pared 0 bases from V and 1 base from J, leaving 5 bases between. CDR3: CASSLDGSYEQYF. CDR3 sequence (DNA): TGCGCCAGCAGCTTGGATGGATCCTACGAGCAGTACTTC. Drawing the rest from reference TRBV5-1 and TRBJ2-7, the complete variable domain is KAGVTQTPRYLIKTRGQQVTLSCSPISGHRSVSWYQQTPGQGLQFLFEYFSETQRNKGNFPGRFSGRQFSNSRSEMNVSTLELGDSALYLCASSLDGSYEQYFGPGTRLTVT.

This clone has only a few counts. J is TRBJ1-1 and V is TRBV2; 7 bases align to TRBD1. V shed 3 bases, J shed 5 bases, and the junction held 15 bases outside the gene matches. CDR1 and CDR2 (germline): SNHLY, FYNNEI. The CDR3 totals 17 residues. CDR3 residues: CASSDGRQGRYGTEAFF. CDR3 bases: TGTGCCAGCAGTGACGGAAGACAGGGACGGTATGGGACTGAAGCTTTCTTT.

In nucleotides, the CDR3 is TGTGCCAGCCAGTTGGGCGGGGAGCTGTTTTTT. It is translated as CASQLGGELFF. This chain joins TRBV7-8 and TRBJ2-2; no reliable D call. CDR1 is SGHVS and CDR2 is FQNEAQ in the germline V gene. This CDR3 comprises 11 residues. The V end lost 8 bases, the J end lost 7 bases, and 8 bases lay between the germline ends. The full variable domain, completed using reference TRBV7-8 and TRBJ2-2, is GAGVSQSPRYKVAKRGQDVALRCDPISGHVSLFWYQQALGQGPEFLTYFQNEAQLDKSGLPSDRFFAERPEGSVSTLKIQRTQQEDSAVYLCASQLGGELFFGEGSRLTVL.